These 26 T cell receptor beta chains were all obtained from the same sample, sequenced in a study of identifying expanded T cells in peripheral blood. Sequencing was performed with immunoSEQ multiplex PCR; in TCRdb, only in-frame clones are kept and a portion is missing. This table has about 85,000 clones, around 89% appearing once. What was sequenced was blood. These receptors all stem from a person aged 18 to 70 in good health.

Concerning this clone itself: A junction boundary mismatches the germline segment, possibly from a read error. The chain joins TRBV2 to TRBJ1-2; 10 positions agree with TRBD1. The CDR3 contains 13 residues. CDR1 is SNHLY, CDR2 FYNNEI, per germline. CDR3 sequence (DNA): TGTGCCAGCAGTTACTCGGCGAGGACAGGGGGTCCCTTC. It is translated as CASSYSARTGGPF.

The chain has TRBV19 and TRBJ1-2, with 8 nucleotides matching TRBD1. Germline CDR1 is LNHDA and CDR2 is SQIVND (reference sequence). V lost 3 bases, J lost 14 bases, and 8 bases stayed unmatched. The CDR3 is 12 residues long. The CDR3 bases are TGTGCCAGTAGTATCTCCCAGGGGGCGCGTACCTTC. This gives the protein CASSISQGARTF.

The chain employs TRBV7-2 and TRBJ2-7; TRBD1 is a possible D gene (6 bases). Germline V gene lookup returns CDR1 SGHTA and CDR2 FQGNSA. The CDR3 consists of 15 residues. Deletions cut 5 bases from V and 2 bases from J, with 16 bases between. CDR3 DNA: TGTGCCAGCAGCACCTACAGGGAGCGAACCTACGAGCAGTACTTC. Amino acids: CASSTYRERTYEQYF. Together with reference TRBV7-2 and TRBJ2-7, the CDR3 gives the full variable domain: GAGVSQSPSNKVTEKGKDVELRCDPISGHTALYWYRQSLGQGLEFLIYFQGNSAPDKSGLPSDRFSAERTGGSVSTLTIQRTQQEDSAVYLCASSTYRERTYEQYFGPGTRLTVT.

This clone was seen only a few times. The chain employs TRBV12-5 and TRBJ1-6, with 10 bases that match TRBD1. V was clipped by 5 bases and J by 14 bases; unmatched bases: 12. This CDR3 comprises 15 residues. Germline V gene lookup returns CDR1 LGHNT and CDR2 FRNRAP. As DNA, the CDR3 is TGTGCTAGTGGTCGCTCCGGACAGGGGGGCGGGACCCTCCACTTT. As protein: CASGRSGQGGGTLHF.

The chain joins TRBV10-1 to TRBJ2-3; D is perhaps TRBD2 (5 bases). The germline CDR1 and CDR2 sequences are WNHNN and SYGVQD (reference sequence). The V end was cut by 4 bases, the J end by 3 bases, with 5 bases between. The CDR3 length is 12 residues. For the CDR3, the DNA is TGCGCCAGCAGTGTAGCGACAGATACGCAGTATTTT. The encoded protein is CASSVATDTQYF.

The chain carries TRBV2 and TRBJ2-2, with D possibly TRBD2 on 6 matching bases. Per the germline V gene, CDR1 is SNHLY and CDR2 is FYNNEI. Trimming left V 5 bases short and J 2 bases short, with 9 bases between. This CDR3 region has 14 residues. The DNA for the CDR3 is TGTGCCAGCAGTTGGGACTCAAACACCGGGGAGCTGTTTTTT. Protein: CASSWDSNTGELFF.

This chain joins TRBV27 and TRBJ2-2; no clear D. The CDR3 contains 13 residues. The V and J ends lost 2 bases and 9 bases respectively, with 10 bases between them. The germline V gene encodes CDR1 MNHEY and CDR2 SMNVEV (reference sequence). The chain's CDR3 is CASSLARGRELFF. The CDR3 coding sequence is TGTGCCAGCAGTTTAGCCCGCGGCCGGGAGCTGTTTTTT.

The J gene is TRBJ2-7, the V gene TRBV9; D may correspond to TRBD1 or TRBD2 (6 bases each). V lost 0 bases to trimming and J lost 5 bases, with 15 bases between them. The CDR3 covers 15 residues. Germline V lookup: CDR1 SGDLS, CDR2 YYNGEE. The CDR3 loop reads CASSVGVRGANEQYF. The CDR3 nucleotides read TGTGCCAGCAGCGTAGGAGTAAGGGGGGCCAACGAGCAGTACTTC.

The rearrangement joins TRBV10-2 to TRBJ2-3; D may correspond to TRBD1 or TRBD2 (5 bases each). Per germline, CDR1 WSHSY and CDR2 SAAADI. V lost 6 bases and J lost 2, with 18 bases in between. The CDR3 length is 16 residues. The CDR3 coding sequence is TGCGCCAGCAGCGACGTCGGGACGGGCTTCACAGATACGCAGTATTTT. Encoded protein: CASSDVGTGFTDTQYF.

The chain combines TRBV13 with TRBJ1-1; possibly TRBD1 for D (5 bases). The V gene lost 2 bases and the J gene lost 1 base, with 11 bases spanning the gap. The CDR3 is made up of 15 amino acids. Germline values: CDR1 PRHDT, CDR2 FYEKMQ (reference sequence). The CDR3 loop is CASSLRLGENTEAFF. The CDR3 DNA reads TGTGCCAGCAGCTTACGTTTGGGGGAGAACACTGAAGCTTTCTTT.

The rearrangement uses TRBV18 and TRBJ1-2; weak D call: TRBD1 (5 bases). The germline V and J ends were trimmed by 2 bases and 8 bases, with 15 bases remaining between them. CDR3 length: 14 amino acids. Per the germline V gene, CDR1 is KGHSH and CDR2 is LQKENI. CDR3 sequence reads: CASSPGHLMGGYTF. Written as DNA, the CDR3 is TGTGCCAGCTCACCAGGACATTTGATGGGAGGCTACACCTTC.

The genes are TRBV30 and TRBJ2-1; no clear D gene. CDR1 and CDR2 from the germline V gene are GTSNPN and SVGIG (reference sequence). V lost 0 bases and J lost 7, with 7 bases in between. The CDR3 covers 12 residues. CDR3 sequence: CAWSVDVNEQFF. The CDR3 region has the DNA TGTGCCTGGAGTGTAGACGTGAATGAGCAGTTCTTC.

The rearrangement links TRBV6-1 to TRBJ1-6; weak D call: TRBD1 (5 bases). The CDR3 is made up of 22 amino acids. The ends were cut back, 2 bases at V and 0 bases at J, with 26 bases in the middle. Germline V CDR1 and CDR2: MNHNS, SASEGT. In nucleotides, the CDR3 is TGTGCCAGCAGTGAATCCCGCGCAGGGTCAGCGTATAGGAGCTCCTATAATTCACCCCTCCACTTT. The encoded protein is CASSESRAGSAYRSSYNSPLHF.

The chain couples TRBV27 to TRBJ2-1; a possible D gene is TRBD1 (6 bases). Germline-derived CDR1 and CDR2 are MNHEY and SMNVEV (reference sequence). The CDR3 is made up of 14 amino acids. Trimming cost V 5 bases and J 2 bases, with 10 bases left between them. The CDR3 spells CASSVTGTYNEQFF. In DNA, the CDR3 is TGTGCCAGCAGTGTCACAGGGACCTACAATGAGCAGTTCTTC.

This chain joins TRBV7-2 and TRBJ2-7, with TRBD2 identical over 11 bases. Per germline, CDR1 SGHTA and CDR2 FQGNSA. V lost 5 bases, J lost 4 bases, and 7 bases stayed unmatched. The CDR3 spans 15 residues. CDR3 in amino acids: CASSLRLAGTYEQYF. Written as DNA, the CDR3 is TGTGCCAGCAGCCTAAGACTAGCGGGGACGTACGAGCAGTACTTC.

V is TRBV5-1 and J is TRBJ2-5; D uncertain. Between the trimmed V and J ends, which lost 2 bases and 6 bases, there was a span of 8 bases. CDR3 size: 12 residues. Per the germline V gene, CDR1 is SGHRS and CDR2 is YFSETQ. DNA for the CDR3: TGCGCCAGCAGCTTAAGCGTGAAGACCCAGTACTTC. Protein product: CASSLSVKTQYF. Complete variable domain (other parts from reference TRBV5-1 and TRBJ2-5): KAGVTQTPRYLIKTRGQQVTLSCSPISGHRSVSWYQQTPGQGLQFLFEYFSETQRNKGNFPGRFSGRQFSNSRSEMNVSTLELGDSALYLCASSLSVKTQYFGPGTRLLVL.

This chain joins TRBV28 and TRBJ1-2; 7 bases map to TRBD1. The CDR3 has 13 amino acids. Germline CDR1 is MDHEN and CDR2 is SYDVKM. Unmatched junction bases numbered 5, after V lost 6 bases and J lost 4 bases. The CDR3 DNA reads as TGTGCCAGCAGGACCTACAGGGGCTATGGCTACACCTTC. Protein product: CASRTYRGYGYTF.

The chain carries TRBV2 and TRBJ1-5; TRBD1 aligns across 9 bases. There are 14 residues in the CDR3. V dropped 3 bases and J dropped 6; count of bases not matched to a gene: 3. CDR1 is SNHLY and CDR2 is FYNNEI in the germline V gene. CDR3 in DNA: TGTGCCAGCAGTGACACAGGGGGCAGTCAGCCCCAGCATTTT. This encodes CASSDTGGSQPQHF.

The CDR3 region is CASSWGQGAFYTF. In nucleotides, the CDR3 is TGTGCCAGCAGTTGGGGACAGGGGGCTTTCTACACCTTC. The chain links TRBV6-5 to TRBJ1-2; 12 nucleotides agree with TRBD1. V trimming: 4 bases; J trimming: 10 bases; junction bases outside the gene matches: 4. Germline CDR1 and CDR2: MNHEY and SVGAGI. CDR3 length: 13 residues.

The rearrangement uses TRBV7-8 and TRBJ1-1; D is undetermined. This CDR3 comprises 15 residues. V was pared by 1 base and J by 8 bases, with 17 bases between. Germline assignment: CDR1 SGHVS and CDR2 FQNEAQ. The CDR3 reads CASSLVGSERFEAFF. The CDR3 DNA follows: TGTGCCAGCAGCTTAGTGGGCAGCGAGAGATTCGAAGCTTTCTTT.

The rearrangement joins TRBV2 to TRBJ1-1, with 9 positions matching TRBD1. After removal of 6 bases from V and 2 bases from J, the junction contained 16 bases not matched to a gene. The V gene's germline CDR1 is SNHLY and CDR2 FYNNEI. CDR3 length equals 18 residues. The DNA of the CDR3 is TGTGCCAGCAGCCCCGGGACAGGGAAACTATTTAGAAACACTGAAGCTTTCTTT. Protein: CASSPGTGKLFRNTEAFF.

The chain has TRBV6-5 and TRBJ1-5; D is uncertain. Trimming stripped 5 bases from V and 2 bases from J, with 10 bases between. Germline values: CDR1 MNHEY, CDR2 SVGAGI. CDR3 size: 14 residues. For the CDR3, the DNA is TGTGCCAGCAGTCTCGGGTGGGGCAATCAGCCCCAGCATTTT. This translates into CASSLGWGNQPQHF.

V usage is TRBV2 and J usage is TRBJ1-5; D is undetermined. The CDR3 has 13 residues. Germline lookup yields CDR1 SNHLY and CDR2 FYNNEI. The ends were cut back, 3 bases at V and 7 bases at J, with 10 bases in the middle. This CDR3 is CASSDSLMQPQHF. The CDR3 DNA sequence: TGTGCCAGCAGTGACAGCTTAATGCAGCCCCAGCATTTT.

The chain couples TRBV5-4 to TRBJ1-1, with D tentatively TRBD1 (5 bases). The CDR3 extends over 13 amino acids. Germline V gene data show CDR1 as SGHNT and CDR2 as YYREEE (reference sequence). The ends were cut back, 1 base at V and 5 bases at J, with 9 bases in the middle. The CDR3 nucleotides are TGTGCCAGCAGCTTGTGGGGGGTAACTGAAGCTTTCTTT. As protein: CASSLWGVTEAFF.

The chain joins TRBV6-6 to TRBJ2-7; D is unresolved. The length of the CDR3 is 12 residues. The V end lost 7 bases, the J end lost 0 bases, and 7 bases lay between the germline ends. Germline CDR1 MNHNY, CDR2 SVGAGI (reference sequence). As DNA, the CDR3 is TGTGCCAGCACCGCCCCCTCCTACGAGCAGTACTTC. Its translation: CASTAPSYEQYF.

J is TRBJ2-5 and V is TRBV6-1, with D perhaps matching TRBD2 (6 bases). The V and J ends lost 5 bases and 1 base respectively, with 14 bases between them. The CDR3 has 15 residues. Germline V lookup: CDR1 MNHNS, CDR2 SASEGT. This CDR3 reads CASSRTGTFQETQYF. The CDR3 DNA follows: TGTGCCAGCAGTCGAACCGGGACTTTCCAAGAGACCCAGTACTTC.